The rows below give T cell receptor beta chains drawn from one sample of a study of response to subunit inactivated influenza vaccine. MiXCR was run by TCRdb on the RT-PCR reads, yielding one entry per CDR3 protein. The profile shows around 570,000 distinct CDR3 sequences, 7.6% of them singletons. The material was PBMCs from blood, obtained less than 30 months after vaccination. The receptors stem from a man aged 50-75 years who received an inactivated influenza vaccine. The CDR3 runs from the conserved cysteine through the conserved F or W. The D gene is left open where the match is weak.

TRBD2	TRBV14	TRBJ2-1	CASSRRLGLAGGPSSYNEQFF
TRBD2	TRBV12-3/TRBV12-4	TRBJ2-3	CASRSLGLAGGADTQYF
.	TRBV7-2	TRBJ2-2	CASSRHTQGTGELFF
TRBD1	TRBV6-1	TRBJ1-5	CASSERTGHEQPQHF
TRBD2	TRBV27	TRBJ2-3	CASSFRSGRYTDTQYF
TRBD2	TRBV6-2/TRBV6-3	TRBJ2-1	CASSPYGGLAGGTYNEQFF
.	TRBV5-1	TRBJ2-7	CASRSPDNGRYEQYF
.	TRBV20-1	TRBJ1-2	CSASYIAPTYGYTF
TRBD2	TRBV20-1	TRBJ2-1	CSARGLAWYNEQFF
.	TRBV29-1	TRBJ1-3	CSVESGGRGTIYF
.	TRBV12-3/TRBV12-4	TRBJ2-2	CASSLLLTGELFF
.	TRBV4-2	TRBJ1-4	CASSQDLQGGEKLFF
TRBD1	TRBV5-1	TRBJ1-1	CASREGATLNTEAFF
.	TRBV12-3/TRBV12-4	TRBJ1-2	CASSSAGYGYTF
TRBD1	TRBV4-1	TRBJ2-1	CASSTRDRGHYNEQFF
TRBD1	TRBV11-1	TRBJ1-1	CASSPDRGTTEAFF
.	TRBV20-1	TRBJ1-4	CSAQLSGSLGANEKLFF
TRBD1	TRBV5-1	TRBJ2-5	CASSWDRGQETQYF
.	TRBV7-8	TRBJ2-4	CASSPLIGTLAKNIQYF
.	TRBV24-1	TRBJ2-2	CATSEFRGRGTGELFF